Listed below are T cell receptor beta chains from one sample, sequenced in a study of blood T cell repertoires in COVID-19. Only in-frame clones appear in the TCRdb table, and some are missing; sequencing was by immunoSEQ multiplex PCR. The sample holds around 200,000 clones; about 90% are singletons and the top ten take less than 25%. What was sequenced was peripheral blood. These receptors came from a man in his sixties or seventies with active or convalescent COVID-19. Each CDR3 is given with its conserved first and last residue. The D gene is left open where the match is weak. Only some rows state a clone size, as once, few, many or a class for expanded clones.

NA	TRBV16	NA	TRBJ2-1	TGTGCCAGCAGCCCACTTCGCGGGGAGAACTCCTACAATGAGCAGTTCTTC	CASSPLRGENSYNEQFF
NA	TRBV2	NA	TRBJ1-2	TGTGCCGCGACAGATTATGGCTACACCTTC	CAATDYGYTF
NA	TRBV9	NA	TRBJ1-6	TGTGCCAGCAGCTCTCTGGGGGGGAACGGGAATTCACCCCTCCACTTT	CASSSLGGNGNSPLHF
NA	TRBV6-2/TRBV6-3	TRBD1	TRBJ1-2	TGTGCCAGCAGTTACCCCACCACGACAGGGCCGGACTATGGCTACACCTTC	CASSYPTTTGPDYGYTF
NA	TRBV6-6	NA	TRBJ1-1	TGTGCCAGCATATTAGGGTCGTCGGGAACCACTGAAGCTTTCTTT	CASILGSSGTTEAFF
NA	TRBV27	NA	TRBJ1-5	TGTGCCAGCAGATCTACAGTCGATAGCAATCAGCCCCAGCATTTT	CASRSTVDSNQPQHF
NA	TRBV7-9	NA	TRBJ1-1	TGTGCCAGCAGCCCCGCTCGGGGGGTAGGATCGAACACTGAAGCTTTCTTT	CASSPARGVGSNTEAFF
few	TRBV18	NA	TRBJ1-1	TGTGCCAGCTCTAACGGGGTAGGCCCCACCACTGAAGCTTTCTTT	CASSNGVGPTTEAFF
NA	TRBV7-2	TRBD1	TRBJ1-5	TGTGCCAGCAGCGGACAGGGGGCTGGCTATCAGCCCCAGCATTTT	CASSGQGAGYQPQHF
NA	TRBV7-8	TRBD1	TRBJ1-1	TGTGCCAGCAGCTCCACAGGGGGTCGAATGAACACTGAAGCTTTCTTT	CASSSTGGRMNTEAFF
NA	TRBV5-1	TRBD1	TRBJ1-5	TGCGCCAGCAGCCCGGGGACAGGGGGAAATCAGCCCCAGCATTTT	CASSPGTGGNQPQHF
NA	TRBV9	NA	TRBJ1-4	TGTGCCAGCAGCGTAGCGGGCGGAGGGGTAGGTGAAAAACTGTTTTTT	CASSVAGGGVGEKLFF
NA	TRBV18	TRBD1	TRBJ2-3	TGTGCCAGCTCGCACAGACCGGGACAGGGGGCACTTGTAGGCACAGATACGCAGTATTTT	CASSHRPGQGALVGTDTQYF
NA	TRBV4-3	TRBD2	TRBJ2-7	TGCGCCAGCAGCCAAGAACTGGGACTAGCGGGGGCCTACGAGCAGTACTTC	CASSQELGLAGAYEQYF
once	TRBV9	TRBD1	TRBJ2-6	TGTGCCAGCAGCGTCCGACAGGGGGCCTATAGCTCTGGGGCCAACGTCCTGACTTTC	CASSVRQGAYSSGANVLTF
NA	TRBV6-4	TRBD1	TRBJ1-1	TGTGCCAGCAGGGCACAGGGGAGCTTGTACACTGAAGCTTTCTTT	CASRAQGSLYTEAFF
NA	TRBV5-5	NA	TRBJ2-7	TGTGCCAGCAGCTTGGGAGGGGGGGCCCAGTACGAGCAGTACTTC	CASSLGGGAQYEQYF
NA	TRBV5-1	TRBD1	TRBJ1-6	TGCGCCAGCAGCTTGGGCCCGACAGGGAATAATTCACCCCTCCACTTT	CASSLGPTGNNSPLHF
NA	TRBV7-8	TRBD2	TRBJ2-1	TGTGCCAGCAGCTTAGGGGCTAGCGGTGGGGGCAATGAGCAGTTCTTC	CASSLGASGGGNEQFF
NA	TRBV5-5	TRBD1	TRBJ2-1	TGTGCCAGCAGCTGGAGCCCGGGACAGACCCAATTCAATGAGCAGTTCTTC	CASSWSPGQTQFNEQFF
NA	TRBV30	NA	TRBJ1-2	TGTGCCTTACAGGGTCTGGACTATGGCTACACCTTC	CALQGLDYGYTF
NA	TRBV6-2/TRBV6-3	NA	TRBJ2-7	TGTGCCAGCAGCCCTCGGTACACAGGAAAAGCCTACGAGCAGTACTTC	CASSPRYTGKAYEQYF
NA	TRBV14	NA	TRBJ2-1	TGTGCCAGCAGCCAAGTTGGGGGGACCTTCTACAATGAGCAGTTCTTC	CASSQVGGTFYNEQFF
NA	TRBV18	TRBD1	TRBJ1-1	TGTGCCAGCTCACCACTCGGGACAGGGGAAACTGAAGCTTTCTTT	CASSPLGTGETEAFF
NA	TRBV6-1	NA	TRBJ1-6	TGTGCCAGCAGTGAAGCGCTTCGGGGTTCACCCCTCCACTTT	CASSEALRGSPLHF
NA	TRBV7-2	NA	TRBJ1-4	TGTGCCAGCAGCTTCCAGGGAAGCAAATATGAAAAACTGTTTTTT	CASSFQGSKYEKLFF
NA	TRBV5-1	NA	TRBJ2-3	TGCGCCAGCAGCCCCGGTACAGGGAAGGGCACAGATACGCAGTATTTT	CASSPGTGKGTDTQYF
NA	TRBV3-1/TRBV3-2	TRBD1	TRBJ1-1	TGTGCCAGCAGCCCGACAGGGAGCAAGGTCGGCACTGAAGCTTTCTTT	CASSPTGSKVGTEAFF
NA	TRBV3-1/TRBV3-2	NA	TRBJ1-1	TGTGCCAGCAGCCAAGATACCCCTATGAACACTGAAGCTTTCTTT	CASSQDTPMNTEAFF
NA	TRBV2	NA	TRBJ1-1	TGTGCCAGCAGGTCCGGCAGGGTGAACACTGAAGCTTTCTTT	CASRSGRVNTEAFF
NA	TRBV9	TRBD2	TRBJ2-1	TGTGCCAGCAGCTTGGGACTAGCGGGTGAGCAGTTCTTC	CASSLGLAGEQFF
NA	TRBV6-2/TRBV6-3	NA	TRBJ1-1	TGTGCCAGCAGTTACCGAGAGCGTATGAACACTGAAGCTTTCTTT	CASSYRERMNTEAFF
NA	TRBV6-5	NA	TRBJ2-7	TGTGCCAGCAGTTATCCAGGGGGGAGGCTTACGGTTTTC	CASSYPGGRLTVF
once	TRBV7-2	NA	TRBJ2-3	TGTGCCAGCAGCGGGGCACGCACAGATACGCAGTATTTT	CASSGARTDTQYF
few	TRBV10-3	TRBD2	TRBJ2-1	TGTGCCATCACGGCTAGCGGGGGGTACAATGAGCAGTTCTTC	CAITASGGYNEQFF
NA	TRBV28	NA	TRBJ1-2	TGTGCCAGCAGTTTCCAGGGTCATGGCTACACCTTC	CASSFQGHGYTF
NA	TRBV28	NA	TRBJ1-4	TGTGCCAGCAGTCCCTCGTTTGAAAAACTGTTTTTT	CASSPSFEKLFF
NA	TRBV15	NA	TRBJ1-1	TGTGCCACCAGCACTAAGGGGACTGAAGCTTTCTTT	CATSTKGTEAFF
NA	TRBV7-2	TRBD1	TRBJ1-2	TGTGCCAGCAGCCTCGACAGGGACGACTATGGCTACACCTTC	CASSLDRDDYGYTF